Below are 18 T cell receptor beta chains sequenced from a single sample in a study of blood T cell repertoires in COVID-19 (dated by TCRdb to the early 2020s). The library was built by means of the immunoSEQ multiplex PCR assay. TCRdb limited this immuneACCESS table to in-frame rearrangements with V and J called. A share of clones is missing; checked studies link under half to unresolved V genes, and the rest is unexplained. The sample yields about 150,000 clones; around 84% were counted once. Together, the top ten hold more than 7.5% of the sample. Sequencing was performed on peripheral blood. These receptors came from a woman aged 55-70 years with COVID-19, enrolled during active disease.

The J gene is TRBJ2-2, the V gene TRBV5-1; TRBD2 matches 11 bases. V shed 5 bases and J 1 base; nucleotides not matched to a gene: 4. Germline CDR1 reads SGHRS; CDR2 reads YFSETQ. The CDR3 has 16 residues. CDR3 nucleotides: TGCGCCAGCAGACCAACTAGCGGGGGGAACACCGGGGAGCTGTTTTTT. Translated: CASRPTSGGNTGELFF.

V usage is TRBV2 and J usage is TRBJ1-3; D might be TRBD1 (6 bases). V lost 7 bases, J lost 3 bases, and 13 bases lay in between. Per the germline V gene, CDR1 is SNHLY and CDR2 is FYNNEI. CDR3 size: 14 residues. The CDR3 loop is CASKLQGIGNTIYF. CDR3 nucleotide sequence: TGTGCCAGCAAGCTACAGGGAATTGGAAACACCATATATTTT.

The J gene is TRBJ1-5, the V gene TRBV5-1; 9 bases align to TRBD1. The length of the CDR3 is 15 residues. The J segment lost 5 bases and the V segment lost 2 bases, leaving 5 bases of the junction unmatched. Looked up from germline, CDR1 is SGHRS and CDR2 is YFSETQ. The CDR3 spells CASSFTGGADQPQHF. CDR3 nucleotides: TGCGCCAGCAGCTTCACAGGGGGCGCAGATCAGCCCCAGCATTTT.

CDR3 sequence (DNA): TGTGCCAGCAGCGAAGGGACAGGAAGCTCCTACGAGCAGTACGTC. Residues: CASSEGTGSSYEQYV. The chain has TRBV9 and TRBJ2-7, with 8 bases aligning to TRBD1. This CDR3 spans 15 amino acids. Trimming took 3 bases from V and 0 from J; bases not matched to a gene: 5. Germline V CDR1 and CDR2: SGDLS, YYNGEE.

The J gene is TRBJ1-3, the V gene TRBV7-2, with D unresolved. The CDR3 spans 14 residues. Germline loops: CDR1 SGHTA, CDR2 FQGNSA. Trimming left V 5 bases short and J 8 bases short, with 16 bases between. CDR3: CASSLGPGPDTIYF. Here the CDR3 DNA reads TGTGCCAGCAGCCTAGGACCGGGTCCAGACACCATATATTTT.

The chain recombines TRBV25-1 with TRBJ1-4, with 9 nucleotides matching TRBD1. Germline V gives CDR1 MGHDK, CDR2 SYGVNS. This CDR3 has 16 residues. After removal of 3 bases from V and 4 bases from J, the junction contained 6 bases not matched to a gene. The CDR3 DNA reads TGTGCCAGCAGTGATCGCTCGACAGGGGGTAATGAAAAACTGTTTTTT. Translated: CASSDRSTGGNEKLFF.

The chain carries TRBV18 and TRBJ2-7; 9 nucleotides line up with TRBD2. The CDR3 consists of 15 residues. CDR1 is KGHSH, CDR2 LQKENI, per germline. V shed 3 bases and J 2 bases; nucleotides not matched to a gene: 5. In nucleotides, the CDR3 is TGTGCCAGCTCACCTGGGACTAGCAGAGCCTACGAGCAGTACTTC. Translated, it gives CASSPGTSRAYEQYF. Complete variable domain (other parts from reference TRBV18 and TRBJ2-7): NAGVMQNPRHLVRRRGQEARLRCSPMKGHSHVYWYRQLPEEGLKFMVYLQKENIIDESGMPKERFSAEFPKEGPSILRIQQVVRGDSAAYFCASSPGTSRAYEQYFGPGTRLTVT.

This clone was picked up a small number of times. The chain joins TRBV18 to TRBJ2-5; D gene ambiguous. The length of the CDR3 is 12 residues. Trimming removed 4 bases at V and 5 bases at J, with 8 bases between. Germline V CDR1 and CDR2: KGHSH, LQKENI. CDR3 sequence (DNA): TGTGCCAGCTCACGCCCCCAGGAGACCCAGTACTTC. It specifies CASSRPQETQYF.

This sequence joins TRBV7-2 and TRBJ1-1, with TRBD1 matching 8 bases. The V segment lost 6 bases and the J segment 8 bases; nucleotides outside the gene matches: 14. The CDR3 runs to 15 residues. Germline V gene sequence: CDR1 SGHTA, CDR2 FQGNSA. The CDR3 coding sequence is TGTGCCAGCAGTACCGGGACAGGAAATTGGCGAGAAGCTTTCTTT. This translates into CASSTGTGNWREAFF.

The chain recombines TRBV9 with TRBJ2-3, with 10 bases identical to TRBD2. This CDR3 spans 16 amino acids. The V gene end was trimmed by 0 bases and the J gene end by 2 bases; junction bases not matched to a gene: 3. CDR1 SGDLS and CDR2 YYNGEE come from the germline V gene. The CDR3 loop reads CASSVDLAGATDTQYF. CDR3 in DNA: TGTGCCAGCAGCGTAGACCTAGCGGGGGCCACAGATACGCAGTATTTT.

This clone was seen once. The rearrangement uses TRBV18 and TRBJ2-5, with D possibly TRBD1 on 5 matching bases. The CDR3 spans 15 residues. V shed 1 base and J shed 4 bases, with 13 bases lying between them. Germline CDR1 is KGHSH and CDR2 is LQKENI. The CDR3: CASSPRQLQGETQYF. The CDR3 region has the DNA TGTGCCAGCTCACCACGCCAGCTCCAGGGAGAGACCCAGTACTTC.

The rearrangement uses TRBV18 and TRBJ1-5; 8 nucleotides agree with TRBD1. This CDR3 contains 16 residues. CDR1 and CDR2 from the germline V gene are KGHSH and LQKENI. V dropped 6 bases and J dropped 0; count of bases not matched to a gene: 7. As DNA, the CDR3 is TGTGCCAGCTCTCCCGGACAGGGCCTTAGCAATCAGCCCCAGCATTTT. Residues: CASSPGQGLSNQPQHF.

The chain is built from TRBV5-1 and TRBJ1-1, with a possible D match to TRBD1 (5 bases). This CDR3 contains 14 residues. V dropped 4 bases and J dropped 1 base, with 11 bases sitting between them. The germline gives CDR1 SGHRS, CDR2 YFSETQ. The CDR3 nucleotides are TGCGCCAGCAGCGTGGGACTTAGGAACACTGAAGCTTTCTTT. This sequence encodes CASSVGLRNTEAFF. The variable domain in full, with the rest retrieved from reference TRBV5-1 and TRBJ1-1, is KAGVTQTPRYLIKTRGQQVTLSCSPISGHRSVSWYQQTPGQGLQFLFEYFSETQRNKGNFPGRFSGRQFSNSRSEMNVSTLELGDSALYLCASSVGLRNTEAFFGQGTRLTVV.

This sequence joins TRBV19 and TRBJ1-5, with D unclear. Between the trimmed V and J ends, which lost 1 base and 4 bases, there was a span of 8 bases. This CDR3 is 14 amino acids long. Germline V lookup: CDR1 LNHDA, CDR2 SQIVND (reference sequence). The DNA of the CDR3 is TGTGCCAGTAGTATAGCAGGCAGTAATCAGCCCCAGCATTTT. It is translated as CASSIAGSNQPQHF.

V and J are TRBV14 and TRBJ1-2; 8 positions match TRBD1. V lost 1 base and J lost 8; bases outside the gene matches: 9. Per the germline V gene, CDR1 is SGHDN and CDR2 is FVKESK. This CDR3 spans 15 amino acids. The CDR3 DNA is TGTGCCAGCAGCCAAGGTGCCAGGGGGCTTGGGGGCTACACCTTC. This translates into CASSQGARGLGGYTF. The full variable domain, its missing parts supplied by reference TRBV14 and TRBJ1-2, is EAGVTQFPSHSVIEKGQTVTLRCDPISGHDNLYWYRRVMGKEIKFLLHFVKESKQDESGMPNNRFLAERTGGTYSTLKVQPAELEDSGVYFCASSQGARGLGGYTFGSGTRLTVV.

This clone was observed a single time. This rearrangement joins TRBV7-3 to TRBJ2-1, with D possibly being TRBD1 (6 bases). The ends were cut back, 2 bases at V and 9 bases at J, with 11 bases in the middle. The CDR3 is made up of 13 amino acids. CDR1 and CDR2 from the germline V gene are SGHTA and FQGTGA. CDR3 in DNA: TGTGCCAGCAGCTTAGGGGGCCTCCGTGAGCAGTTCTTC. Translated, it gives CASSLGGLREQFF.

The chain combines TRBV24-1 with TRBJ2-2; 8 bases map to TRBD1. The germline CDR1 and CDR2 sequences are KGHDR and SFDVKD. The J segment lost 4 bases and the V segment lost 2 bases, leaving 5 bases of the junction unmatched. The length of the CDR3 is 16 residues. In DNA, the CDR3 is TGTGCCACCAGTGATTACGCTACAGGGGGCACCGGGGAGCTGTTTTTT. It specifies CATSDYATGGTGELFF.

The CDR3, as DNA: TGTGCCAGCAGTCGGACTAGCCTAACCTACAATGAGCAGTTCTTC. Translating it yields CASSRTSLTYNEQFF. This chain links TRBV6-5 with TRBJ2-1, with 8 bases that match TRBD2. J gave up 2 bases and V 5 bases, and 5 bases lay outside the gene matches. Germline CDR1 MNHEY, CDR2 SVGAGI. This CDR3 spans 15 amino acids.